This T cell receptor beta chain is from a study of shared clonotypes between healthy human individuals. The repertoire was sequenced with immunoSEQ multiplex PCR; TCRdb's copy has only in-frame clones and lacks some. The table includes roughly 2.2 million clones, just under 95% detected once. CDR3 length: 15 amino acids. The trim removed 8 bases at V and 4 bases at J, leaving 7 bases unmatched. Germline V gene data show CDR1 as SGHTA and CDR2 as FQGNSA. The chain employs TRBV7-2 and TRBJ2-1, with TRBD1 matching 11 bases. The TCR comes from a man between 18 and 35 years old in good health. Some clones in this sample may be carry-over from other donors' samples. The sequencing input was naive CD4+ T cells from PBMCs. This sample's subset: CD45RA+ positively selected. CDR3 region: CASATGTGGYNEQFF. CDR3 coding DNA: TGTGCCAGCGCTACCGGGACAGGGGGTTACAATGAGCAGTTCTTC. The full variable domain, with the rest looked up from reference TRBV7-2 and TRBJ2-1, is GAGVSQSPSNKVTEKGKDVELRCDPISGHTALYWYRQSLGQGLEFLIYFQGNSAPDKSGLPSDRFSAERTGGSVSTLTIQRTQQEDSAVYLCASATGTGGYNEQFFGPGTRLTVL.